The clone carrying this T cell receptor beta chain was counted a few times. Antigen: not known. Making TCR cDNA involved 5'RACE template switching, which added UMIs and a universal primer site. Via MiXCR, TCRdb re-called the 5' RACE reads, giving one row per CDR3 protein. The sample shows roughly 50,000 distinct CDR3 sequences, roughly 7.5% of them seen only once. This entry is derived from a study of T cells after yellow fever vaccination. General study findings and limits: Abundant clonotypes from the bulk population could have been carried over as contaminants into FACS-sorted repertoires.

The germline V gene has CDR1 LNHDA and CDR2 SQIVND (reference sequence). CDR3 length equals 11 residues. Unmatched junction bases numbered 3, after V lost 6 bases and J lost 8 bases. Specimen: CD8+ T cells sorted from PBMCs, collected approximately 15 days after the first yellow fever vaccination. This clonotype was obtained from a man younger than 30 who received the YFV17D yellow fever vaccine. The genes are TRBV19 and TRBJ1-2; 7 bases agree with TRBD1. The CDR3 loop reads CASRQGRGYTF. The CDR3 DNA sequence: TGTGCCAGTAGACAGGGGCGCGGCTACACCTTC.